This TCR beta chain was sequenced for a study of blood T cell repertoires in COVID-19. Trimming cost V 2 bases and J 7 bases, with 9 bases left between them. The CDR3 is 14 amino acids. In germline, CDR1 is MNHEY, CDR2 SVGEGT. Original methodology: It was from reference gene primer amplification that nucleated cell counts were estimated. Here immunoSEQ multiplex PCR was the method, and the copy in TCRdb shows in-frame clones only, minus some. The V and J calls and clone size were taken over from that table, and D and trimming were inferred from the DNA. The repertoire consists of approximately 210,000 clones, with 81% occurring once and the leading ten covering around 9.3%.

Sequencing was carried out using PBMCs or T cells enriched from blood (not recorded which). This receptor was identified in a woman between 45 and 65 years old with acute COVID-19. The chain recombines TRBV6-2 or TRBV6-3 with TRBJ1-6; no definite D call. The CDR3: CASSYQVLNSPLHF. Here the CDR3 DNA reads TGTGCCAGCAGTTACCAGGTTTTGAATTCACCCCTCCACTTT.